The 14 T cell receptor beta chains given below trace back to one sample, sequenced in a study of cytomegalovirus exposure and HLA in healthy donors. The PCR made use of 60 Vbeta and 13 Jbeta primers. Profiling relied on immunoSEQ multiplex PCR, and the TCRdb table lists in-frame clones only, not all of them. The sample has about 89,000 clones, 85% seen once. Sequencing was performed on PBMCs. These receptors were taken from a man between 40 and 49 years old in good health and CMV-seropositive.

In DNA, the CDR3 is TGTGCCAGCAGTGTTGGACCACAGGGGTTTGGGGAGACCCAGTACTTC. Amino acid sequence: CASSVGPQGFGETQYF. The chain joins TRBV6-1 to TRBJ2-5, with 7 nucleotides matching TRBD1. The length of the CDR3 is 16 residues. V was clipped by 4 bases and J by 5 bases; unmatched bases: 13. The germline V gene encodes CDR1 MNHNS and CDR2 SASEGT.

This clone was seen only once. CDR3 sequence (DNA): TGTGCCAGCTCACCTTTAGTAAGCTCCTACAATGAGCAGTTCTTC. Translated, it gives CASSPLVSSYNEQFF. The V call is TRBV18, the J call TRBJ2-1; D gene unclear. CDR1 KGHSH and CDR2 LQKENI come from the germline V gene. V lost 3 bases and J 0 bases, leaving 9 bases between the germline ends. The CDR3 spans 15 residues.

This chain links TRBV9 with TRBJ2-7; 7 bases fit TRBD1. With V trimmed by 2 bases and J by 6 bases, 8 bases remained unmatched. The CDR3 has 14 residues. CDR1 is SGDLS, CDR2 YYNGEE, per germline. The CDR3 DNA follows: TGTGCCAGCAGCGTCTCAGGGGGTCACAGCGAGCAGTACTTC. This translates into CASSVSGGHSEQYF. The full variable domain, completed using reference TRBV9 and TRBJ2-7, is DSGVTQTPKHLITATGQRVTLRCSPRSGDLSVYWYQQSLDQGLQFLIQYYNGEERAKGNILERFSAQQFPDLHSELNLSSLELGDSALYFCASSVSGGHSEQYFGPGTRLTVT.

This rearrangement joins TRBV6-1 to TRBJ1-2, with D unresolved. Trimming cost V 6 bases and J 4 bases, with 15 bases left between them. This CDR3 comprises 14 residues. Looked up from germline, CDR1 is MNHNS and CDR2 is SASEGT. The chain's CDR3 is CASRLGSTLYGYTF. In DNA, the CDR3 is TGTGCCAGCAGACTAGGCAGCACCCTCTATGGCTACACCTTC.

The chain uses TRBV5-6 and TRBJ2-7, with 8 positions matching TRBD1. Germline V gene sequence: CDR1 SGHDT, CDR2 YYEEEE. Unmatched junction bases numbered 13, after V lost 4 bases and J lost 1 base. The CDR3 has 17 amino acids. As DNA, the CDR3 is TGTGCCAGCAGCCCCCTGAAGGGGGACAGGTCTTCCTACGAGCAGTACTTC. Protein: CASSPLKGDRSSYEQYF.

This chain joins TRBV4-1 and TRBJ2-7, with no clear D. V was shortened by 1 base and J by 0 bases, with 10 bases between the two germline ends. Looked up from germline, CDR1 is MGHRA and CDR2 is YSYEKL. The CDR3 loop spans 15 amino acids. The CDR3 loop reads CASSQASTGSYEQYF. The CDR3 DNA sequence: TGCGCCAGCAGCCAAGCTTCGACGGGCTCCTACGAGCAGTACTTC.

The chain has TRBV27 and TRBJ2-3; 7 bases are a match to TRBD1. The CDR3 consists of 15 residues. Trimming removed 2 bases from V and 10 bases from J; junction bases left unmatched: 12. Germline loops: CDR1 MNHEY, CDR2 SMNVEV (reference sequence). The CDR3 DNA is TGTGCCAGCAGTTTAAGGGGGCTCCTCGTAGGGGCGCAGTATTTT. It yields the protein CASSLRGLLVGAQYF.

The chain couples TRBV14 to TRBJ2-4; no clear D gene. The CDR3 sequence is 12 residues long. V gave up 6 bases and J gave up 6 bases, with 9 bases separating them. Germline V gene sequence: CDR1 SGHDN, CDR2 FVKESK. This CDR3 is CASSPSRNIQYF. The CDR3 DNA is TGTGCCAGCAGTCCTTCGAGAAACATTCAGTACTTC.

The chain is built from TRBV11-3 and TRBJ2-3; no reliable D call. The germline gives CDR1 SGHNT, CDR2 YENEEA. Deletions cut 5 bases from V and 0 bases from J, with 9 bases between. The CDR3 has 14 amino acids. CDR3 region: CASSPTLSTDTQYF. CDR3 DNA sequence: TGTGCCAGCAGCCCTACTTTAAGCACAGATACGCAGTATTTT.

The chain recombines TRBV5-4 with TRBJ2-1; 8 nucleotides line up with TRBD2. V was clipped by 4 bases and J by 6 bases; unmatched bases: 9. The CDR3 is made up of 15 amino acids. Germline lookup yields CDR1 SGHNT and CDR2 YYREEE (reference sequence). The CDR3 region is CASSISGGRINEQFF. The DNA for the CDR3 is TGTGCCAGCAGCATCAGCGGGGGCCGGATCAATGAGCAGTTCTTC.

The CDR3 region is CASSFTGGQTDTQYF. Here the CDR3 DNA reads TGTGCCAGCAGTTTTACGGGGGGCCAGACAGATACGCAGTATTTT. The J gene is TRBJ2-3, the V gene TRBV27; TRBD2 is a possible D gene (7 bases). The V gene lost 3 bases and the J gene lost 3 bases, with 13 bases spanning the gap. Looked up from germline, CDR1 is MNHEY and CDR2 is SMNVEV (reference sequence). The CDR3 is made up of 15 amino acids.

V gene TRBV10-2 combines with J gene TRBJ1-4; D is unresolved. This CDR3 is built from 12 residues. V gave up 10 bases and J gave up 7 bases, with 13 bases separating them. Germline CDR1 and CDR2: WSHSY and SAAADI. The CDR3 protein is CATRDIGEKLFF. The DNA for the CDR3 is TGCGCCACCCGAGACATTGGTGAAAAACTGTTTTTT.

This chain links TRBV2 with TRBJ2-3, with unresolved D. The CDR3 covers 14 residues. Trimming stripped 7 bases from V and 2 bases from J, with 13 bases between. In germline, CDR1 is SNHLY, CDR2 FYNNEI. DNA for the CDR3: TGTGCCAGCACCCCAGGCTGGATCACAGATACGCAGTATTTT. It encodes CASTPGWITDTQYF.

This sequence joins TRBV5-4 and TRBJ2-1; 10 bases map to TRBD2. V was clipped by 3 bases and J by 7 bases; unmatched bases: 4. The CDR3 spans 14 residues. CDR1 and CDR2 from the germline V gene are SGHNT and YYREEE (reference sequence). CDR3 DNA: TGTGCCAGCAGCTCCACTAGCGGGAAAAATGAGCAGTTCTTC. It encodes CASSSTSGKNEQFF.